The 28 T cell receptor beta chains below all came from one sample that was sequenced in a study of shared clonotypes between healthy human individuals. TCRdb's table, derived via immunoSEQ multiplex PCR, lists solely in-frame clones and lacks some. The sample records roughly 2.5 million clones, over 85% being singletons. Sequenced: naive CD4+ T cells sorted from blood. Subset meaning: CD45RA+ positively selected. The origin of the receptors is a man in his late teens or twenties in good health.

This clone was recorded once. The same CDR3 is also encoded by other DNA sequences in this sample. The V and J genes are TRBV19 and TRBJ2-3; D might be TRBD1 or TRBD2, each matching 5 bases. V lost 6 bases, J lost 4 bases, and 11 bases lay in between. Per the germline V gene, CDR1 is LNHDA and CDR2 is SQIVND (reference sequence). The CDR3 extends over 13 amino acids. As DNA, the CDR3 is TGTGCCAGTAGCTCAAGGGGACCAGATACGCAGTATTTT. Encoded protein: CASSSRGPDTQYF.

This chain connects TRBV5-1 to TRBJ2-5, with D uncertain. Germline assignment: CDR1 SGHRS and CDR2 YFSETQ. The CDR3 is 14 residues long. V lost 2 bases to trimming and J lost 5 bases, with 13 bases between them. CDR3 sequence reads: CASSLELTSETQYF. CDR3 nucleotides: TGCGCCAGCAGCTTAGAACTTACTTCGGAGACCCAGTACTTC.

Only a few counts were recorded for this clone. This chain links TRBV28 with TRBJ2-3, with TRBD1 matching over 8 bases. Looked up from germline, CDR1 is MDHEN and CDR2 is SYDVKM. This CDR3 has 14 residues. V trimming: 6 bases; J trimming: 4 bases; junction bases outside the gene matches: 6. The DNA of the CDR3 is TGTGCCAGCAGGAGACGACAGGGGTCAGATACGCAGTATTTT. The encoded protein is CASRRRQGSDTQYF.

The V gene is TRBV4-2, the J gene TRBJ2-3; 9 nucleotides agree with TRBD2. Germline values: CDR1 LGHNA, CDR2 YNFKEQ. J lost 2 bases, V lost 1 base, and 4 bases had no gene match. CDR3 length: 16 amino acids. The CDR3 bases are TGTGCCAGCAGCCAAGCCTCTAGCGGGGACACAGATACGCAGTATTTT. Its protein product is CASSQASSGDTDTQYF.

V and J are TRBV4-1 and TRBJ1-5; D gene unclear. From germline, CDR1 is MGHRA and CDR2 YSYEKL. The CDR3 sequence is 15 residues long. The ends were cut back, 1 base at V and 5 bases at J, with 12 bases in the middle. CDR3 amino acids: CASSQVPVGYQPQHF. The CDR3 bases are TGCGCCAGCAGCCAAGTCCCTGTAGGGTATCAGCCCCAGCATTTT.

J is TRBJ1-1 and V is TRBV4-2; D possibly corresponds to TRBD1 (5 bases). Trimming took 1 base from V and 6 from J, leaving 21 bases between them. Per the germline V gene, CDR1 is LGHNA and CDR2 is YNFKEQ. This CDR3 contains 17 residues. CDR3 nucleotide sequence: TGTGCCAGCAGCCAAGCGGGGGAGAGATCGGAGGGCGCTGAAGCTTTCTTT. It specifies CASSQAGERSEGAEAFF.

As concerns this clone: The same CDR3 arises from other DNA sequences in this sample as well. J is TRBJ2-2 and V is TRBV7-8; D is undetermined. V was trimmed by 1 base and J by 0 bases, leaving 9 bases between them. The V gene's germline CDR1 is SGHVS and CDR2 FQNEAQ. The CDR3 is 16 amino acids. In nucleotides, the CDR3 is TGTGCCAGCAGCTTAGTGGCAACGGCGAACACCGGGGAGCTGTTTTTT. Its protein is CASSLVATANTGELFF. The full variable domain, its missing parts supplied by reference TRBV7-8 and TRBJ2-2, is GAGVSQSPRYKVAKRGQDVALRCDPISGHVSLFWYQQALGQGPEFLTYFQNEAQLDKSGLPSDRFFAERPEGSVSTLKIQRTQQEDSAVYLCASSLVATANTGELFFGEGSRLTVL.

The gene calls are TRBV27 and TRBJ1-4, with D hard to call. CDR3 length: 16 amino acids. Trimming shortened V by 2 bases and J by 10 bases, and 20 bases separated the two germline ends. Per germline, CDR1 MNHEY and CDR2 SMNVEV (reference sequence). This chain's CDR3 is CASSLGSLGAEGKLFF. CDR3 nucleotides: TGTGCCAGCAGTTTAGGGAGCTTGGGCGCTGAGGGAAAACTGTTTTTT.

This clone has just a few counts. The identical CDR3 is also encoded by other nucleotide sequences in the sample. The chain recombines TRBV7-2 with TRBJ2-7; no clear D. There are 12 residues in the CDR3. V lost 1 base and J 4 bases, leaving 5 bases between the germline ends. The germline V gene has CDR1 SGHTA and CDR2 FQGNSA. The DNA of the CDR3 is TGTGCCAGCAGCTTAGATCCGTACGAGCAGTACTTC. The encoded protein is CASSLDPYEQYF.

V usage is TRBV6-5 and J usage is TRBJ1-2; D not resolved. With 6 bases removed from V and 2 bases from J, the gap between germline ends came to 10 bases. CDR3 size: 13 residues. Germline CDR1 is MNHEY and CDR2 is SVGAGI. The CDR3 region has the DNA TGTGCCAGCAGATACGACGGGAACTATGGCTACACCTTC. Translating it yields CASRYDGNYGYTF.

The rearrangement uses TRBV4-3 and TRBJ1-1, with D tentatively TRBD1 (6 bases). In germline, CDR1 is LGHNA, CDR2 YSLEER. Trimming pared 1 base from V and 3 bases from J, leaving 15 bases between. The CDR3 is 16 amino acids. DNA of the CDR3: TGCGCCAGCAGCCAAGTGGGGCAGGGGACGGACACTGAAGCTTTCTTT. It specifies CASSQVGQGTDTEAFF.

The CDR3 DNA follows: TGTGCCAGCAGCCCCCCACGGGGGAGGACTGAAGCTTTCTTT. Residues: CASSPPRGRTEAFF. The chain has TRBV27 and TRBJ1-1, with D possibly matching TRBD1 (5 bases). CDR1 MNHEY and CDR2 SMNVEV come from the germline V gene (reference sequence). V gave up 6 bases and J gave up 5 bases, with 16 bases separating them. The CDR3 sequence is 14 residues long.

The chain carries TRBV28 and TRBJ1-6; D remains unclear. The CDR3 is 15 amino acids. The germline gives CDR1 MDHEN, CDR2 SYDVKM. With 4 bases removed from V and 6 bases from J, the gap between germline ends came to 13 bases. The CDR3 is CASSSPDIANSPLHF. CDR3 coding DNA: TGTGCCAGCAGTTCACCCGACATCGCTAATTCACCCCTCCACTTT.

The gene calls are TRBV4-3 and TRBJ2-3; no clear D gene. Looked up from germline, CDR1 is LGHNA and CDR2 is YSLEER. Trimming removed 0 bases at V and 7 bases at J, with 8 bases between. The CDR3 totals 13 residues. The CDR3 sequence is CASSQDKGNTQYF. The DNA of the CDR3 is TGCGCCAGCAGCCAAGATAAAGGAAATACGCAGTATTTT.

The genes are TRBV27 and TRBJ2-2; 8 bases agree with TRBD1. V gave up 5 bases and J gave up 3 bases; unmatched junction bases: 8. This CDR3 has 16 amino acids. Germline CDR1 MNHEY, CDR2 SMNVEV (reference sequence). CDR3 bases: TGTGCCAGCAGTAGATCCCAGGGGGCTGACACCGGGGAGCTGTTTTTT. It is translated as CASSRSQGADTGELFF.

A word on this clone: The sample holds other DNA sequences that translate to the same CDR3. The V and J genes are TRBV18 and TRBJ2-1; 8 bases fit TRBD2. This CDR3 is 15 amino acids long. Trimming took 2 bases from V and 4 from J; bases not matched to a gene: 4. In germline, CDR1 is KGHSH, CDR2 LQKENI. The CDR3 sequence is CASSPGGGTYNEQFF. The CDR3 DNA is TGTGCCAGCTCACCAGGCGGGGGGACTTACAATGAGCAGTTCTTC.

The J gene is TRBJ2-5, the V gene TRBV6-1, with 10 nucleotides matching TRBD2. The CDR3 is 14 amino acids. Trimming took 5 bases from V and 4 from J; bases not matched to a gene: 4. CDR1 is MNHNS, CDR2 SASEGT, per germline. For the CDR3, the DNA is TGTGCCAGCAGTAGCGGGGGGGTCGGAGAGACCCAGTACTTC. Its protein product is CASSSGGVGETQYF.

The CDR3, as DNA: TGTGCCAGAAGCTTGGCCGGGGGAGAAACTGAAGCTTTCTTT. This encodes CARSLAGGETEAFF. This chain links TRBV5-3 with TRBJ1-1; D may be TRBD1 (5 bases). TRBV5-3 is an open reading frame whose function is uncertain. Deletions cut 0 bases from V and 5 bases from J, with 11 bases between. There are 14 residues in the CDR3.

V and J are TRBV28 and TRBJ2-5; D possibly corresponds to TRBD2 (6 bases). CDR3 length equals 15 residues. Deletions cut 3 bases from V and 5 bases from J, with 16 bases between. CDR1 is MDHEN, CDR2 SYDVKM, per germline. The CDR3 DNA follows: TGTGCCAGCAGTTTCGCTAGCTGGGCGGGGGAGACCCAGTACTTC. Translating gives CASSFASWAGETQYF.

The gene calls are TRBV6-1 and TRBJ1-5, with D maybe TRBD1 (5 bases). The CDR3 extends over 13 amino acids. Germline V gives CDR1 MNHNS, CDR2 SASEGT. Trimming removed 4 bases at V and 7 bases at J, with 11 bases between. In DNA form, the CDR3 reads TGTGCCAGCAGTGTCGGGGCAGGACAGCCCCAGCATTTT. Translation gives CASSVGAGQPQHF.

This chain uses TRBV5-4 with TRBJ2-4; D uncertain. Trimming shortened V by 4 bases and J by 0 bases, and 5 bases separated the two germline ends. CDR3 length: 13 amino acids. CDR1 is SGHNT, CDR2 YYREEE, per germline (reference sequence). The CDR3 coding sequence is TGTGCCAGCAGCATACCAGCCAAAAACATTCAGTACTTC. Translation gives CASSIPAKNIQYF. The variable domain in full, completed from reference TRBV5-4 and TRBJ2-4, reads ETGVTQSPTHLIKTRGQQVTLRCSSQSGHNTVSWYQQALGQGPQFIFQYYREEENGRGNFPPRFSGLQFPNYSSELNVNALELDDSALYLCASSIPAKNIQYFGAGTRLSVL.

The chain recombines TRBV6-6 with TRBJ2-4; D gene unclear. CDR1 is MNHNY and CDR2 is SVGAGI in the germline V gene (reference sequence). Trimming cost V 10 bases and J 0 bases, with 13 bases left between them. The CDR3 consists of 14 residues. The chain's CDR3 is CATNSALAKNIQYF. The CDR3 DNA reads TGTGCCACCAACAGTGCCTTAGCCAAAAACATTCAGTACTTC.

This clone was found a few times. The chain uses TRBV5-4 and TRBJ1-6; 7 nucleotides agree with TRBD1. Trimming took 3 bases from V and 7 from J; bases not matched to a gene: 13. The CDR3 runs 17 residues. The germline V gene encodes CDR1 SGHNT and CDR2 YYREEE (reference sequence). CDR3 sequence (DNA): TGTGCCAGCAGCTGGCAGGGGGTCCGCCTCCGAAATTCACCCCTCCACTTT. Its protein is CASSWQGVRLRNSPLHF. Complete variable domain (other parts from reference TRBV5-4 and TRBJ1-6): ETGVTQSPTHLIKTRGQQVTLRCSSQSGHNTVSWYQQALGQGPQFIFQYYREEENGRGNFPPRFSGLQFPNYSSELNVNALELDDSALYLCASSWQGVRLRNSPLHFGNGTRLTVT.

The chain carries TRBV15 and TRBJ2-3; TRBD2 agrees at 9 bases. Germline CDR1 and CDR2: LNHNV and YYDKDF (reference sequence). The V segment lost 3 bases and the J segment 6 bases; nucleotides outside the gene matches: 16. This CDR3 is 18 amino acids long. The CDR3 sequence: CATSREIKTSGQVDTQYF. CDR3 coding DNA: TGTGCCACCAGCAGGGAAATTAAGACTAGCGGTCAAGTTGATACGCAGTATTTT.

In the case of this clone: The same CDR3 arises from other DNA sequences in this sample as well. The CDR3: CASSVDGGTYNEQFF. DNA for the CDR3: TGTGCCAGCAGCGTAGATGGGGGGACCTACAATGAGCAGTTCTTC. The chain has TRBV9 and TRBJ2-1, with TRBD2 as a possible D gene (6 bases). Germline lookup yields CDR1 SGDLS and CDR2 YYNGEE. The CDR3 sequence is 15 residues long. V was trimmed by 0 bases and J by 2 bases, leaving 9 bases between them.

The chain carries TRBV29-1 and TRBJ2-5, with 10 bases identical to TRBD1. The length of the CDR3 is 13 residues. Germline trimming cut 3 bases from V and 3 bases from J; bases unmatched to any gene: 1. The germline V gene has CDR1 SQVTM and CDR2 ANQGSEA. For the CDR3, the DNA is TGCAGCGTTGATGGGACAGGGGAAGAGACCCAGTACTTC. Amino acids: CSVDGTGEETQYF.

This rearrangement joins TRBV6-1 to TRBJ1-6; maybe TRBD1 (5 bases). Looked up from germline, CDR1 is MNHNS and CDR2 is SASEGT. The V end was cut by 1 base, the J end by 9 bases, with 7 bases between. The CDR3 runs 13 residues. CDR3 sequence (DNA): TGTGCCAGCAGTGAAGGACAGTTTTCACCCCTCCACTTT. Its translation is CASSEGQFSPLHF.

This rearrangement joins TRBV2 to TRBJ2-3; the D is unclear. V was pared by 0 bases and J by 2 bases, with 12 bases between. Germline CDR1 and CDR2: SNHLY and FYNNEI. This CDR3 comprises 16 residues. The CDR3 nucleotides read TGTGCCAGCAGTGAAGCGGGTCCGGGTCCCACAGATACGCAGTATTTT. As protein: CASSEAGPGPTDTQYF.